Presented here are 24 T cell receptor beta chains from one specimen sequenced in a study of blood T cell repertoires in COVID-19. Produced via immunoSEQ multiplex PCR; TCRdb's table is partial and in-frame only. In the table there are about 190,000 clones, approximately 79% of which are singletons. Source material: peripheral blood. Source of these receptors: a man aged 50 or older who had recovered from COVID-19.

The V call is TRBV3-1 (or the pseudogene TRBV3-2), the J call TRBJ1-2; 8 bases map to TRBD1. The ends lost 1 base at V and 10 bases at J; junction bases unmatched: 14. Germline lookup yields CDR1 LGHDT and CDR2 YNNKEL (reference sequence). The CDR3 is 16 amino acids. This chain's CDR3 is CASSQVSVGTGDNYTF. CDR3 sequence (DNA): TGTGCCAGCAGCCAAGTTTCCGTTGGGACAGGAGACAACTACACCTTC.

The V call is TRBV7-9, the J call TRBJ1-1, with 8 bases fitting TRBD1. CDR3 length: 14 residues. Germline V gene data show CDR1 as SEHNR and CDR2 as FQNEAQ (reference sequence). With 5 bases clipped from V and 11 bases from J, the junction kept 13 bases outside the gene matches. As DNA, the CDR3 is TGTGCCAGCAGCCTAGGGATACGGGACAGGTGGGCTTTCTTT. Translated: CASSLGIRDRWAFF. Supplemented by reference TRBV7-9 and TRBJ1-1, the full variable domain reads DTGVSQNPRHKITKRGQNVTFRCDPISEHNRLYWYRQTLGQGPEFLTYFQNEAQLEKSRLLSDRFSAERPKGSFSTLEIQRTEQGDSAMYLCASSLGIRDRWAFFGQGTRLTVV.

The V gene is TRBV15, the J gene TRBJ2-7, with TRBD2 as a possible D gene (6 bases). Looked up from germline, CDR1 is LNHNV and CDR2 is YYDKDF (reference sequence). This CDR3 is 14 amino acids long. V was cut by 0 bases and J by 6 bases, with 12 bases left in between. The CDR3 here is CATSRDQRRGEQYF. CDR3 nucleotide sequence: TGTGCCACCAGCAGAGACCAGCGGAGGGGCGAGCAGTACTTC.

This clone appeared many times. The chain combines TRBV5-1 with TRBJ1-2, with 8 bases fitting TRBD1. The CDR3 is 16 amino acids. V lost 0 bases to trimming and J lost 1 base; unmatched junction nucleotides: 5. Germline V gives CDR1 SGHRS, CDR2 YFSETQ. CDR3 region: CASSLEQGGFNYGYTF. CDR3 DNA sequence: TGCGCCAGCAGCTTGGAACAGGGGGGATTTAACTATGGCTACACCTTC. The entire variable domain, with the rest obtained from reference TRBV5-1 and TRBJ1-2, is as follows: KAGVTQTPRYLIKTRGQQVTLSCSPISGHRSVSWYQQTPGQGLQFLFEYFSETQRNKGNFPGRFSGRQFSNSRSEMNVSTLELGDSALYLCASSLEQGGFNYGYTFGSGTRLTVV.

The CDR3 bases are TGCGCCAGCAGCTTGGCGGTAGCGGAGACCTACGAGCAGTACTTC. Protein: CASSLAVAETYEQYF. The chain combines TRBV5-1 with TRBJ2-7; D may be TRBD2 (6 bases). This CDR3 region has 15 residues. Germline CDR1 and CDR2: SGHRS and YFSETQ. Deletions cut 0 bases from V and 2 bases from J, with 12 bases between.

This clone was detected once. V gene TRBV11-1 combines with J gene TRBJ2-1; possible D gene TRBD2, 6 bases. CDR1 SGHAT and CDR2 FQDESV come from the germline V gene (reference sequence). V gave up 5 bases and J gave up 5 bases, with 16 bases separating them. The CDR3 consists of 15 residues. CDR3 sequence: CASSPRPTRDNEQFF. In DNA, the CDR3 is TGTGCCAGCAGCCCTCGCCCGACTAGGGACAATGAGCAGTTCTTC.

The chain recombines TRBV5-1 with TRBJ1-5, with D unresolved. The V gene lost 4 bases and the J gene lost 2 bases, with 7 bases spanning the gap. CDR3 size: 13 residues. Germline assignment: CDR1 SGHRS and CDR2 YFSETQ. The CDR3 sequence: CASSVSGNQPQHF. CDR3 DNA sequence: TGCGCCAGCAGCGTAAGCGGCAATCAGCCCCAGCATTTT.

The chain combines TRBV29-1 with TRBJ1-1; 8 bases are shared with TRBD1. The CDR3 loop spans 12 amino acids. Germline V CDR1 and CDR2: SQVTM, ANQGSEA. V lost 6 bases and J lost 6; bases outside the gene matches: 6. DNA for the CDR3: TGCAGCGTGGGAGGACAGGGCTCTGAAGCTTTCTTT. It codes for CSVGGQGSEAFF.

The chain couples TRBV10-3 to TRBJ1-3, with unresolved D. Germline V gene sequence: CDR1 ENHRY, CDR2 SYGVKD. The CDR3 has 15 residues. V was shortened by 3 bases and J by 0 bases, with 9 bases between the two germline ends. The CDR3 sequence: CAISESGRSGNTIYF. The CDR3 bases are TGTGCCATCAGTGAAAGTGGGCGCTCTGGAAACACCATATATTTT.

This chain joins TRBV18 and TRBJ2-3; 7 nucleotides align to TRBD2. The V gene's germline CDR1 is KGHSH and CDR2 LQKENI. The V gene end was trimmed by 3 bases and the J gene end by 6 bases; junction bases not matched to a gene: 9. This CDR3 comprises 15 residues. The CDR3 reads CASSPLGSGMDTQYF. In DNA, the CDR3 is TGTGCCAGCTCACCCTTGGGGAGCGGGATGGATACGCAGTATTTT.

V gene TRBV10-1 combines with J gene TRBJ1-2; possible D gene TRBD1, 5 bases. This CDR3 has 13 amino acids. V was trimmed by 2 bases and J by 2 bases, leaving 6 bases between them. In germline, CDR1 is WNHNN, CDR2 SYGVQD (reference sequence). The CDR3 loop is CASSERGNYGYTF. CDR3 bases: TGCGCCAGCAGTGAGAGGGGAAACTATGGCTACACCTTC.

The chain carries TRBV5-1 and TRBJ1-1; D call uncertain. Germline values: CDR1 SGHRS, CDR2 YFSETQ. The V end was cut by 0 bases, the J end by 0 bases, with 9 bases between. CDR3 length: 15 residues. CDR3 nucleotide sequence: TGCGCCAGCAGCTTGGGTCCGGGTATGAACACTGAAGCTTTCTTT. Amino acids: CASSLGPGMNTEAFF. Combining the CDR3 with reference TRBV5-1 and TRBJ1-1 gives the whole variable domain KAGVTQTPRYLIKTRGQQVTLSCSPISGHRSVSWYQQTPGQGLQFLFEYFSETQRNKGNFPGRFSGRQFSNSRSEMNVSTLELGDSALYLCASSLGPGMNTEAFFGQGTRLTVV.

The gene calls are TRBV5-6 and TRBJ2-1, with D perhaps matching TRBD2 (8 bases). Trimming removed 2 bases at V and 4 bases at J, with 16 bases between. The CDR3 loop spans 16 amino acids. Looked up from germline, CDR1 is SGHDT and CDR2 is YYEEEE. CDR3 nucleotides: TGTGCCAGCAGCTTTAAGGGGGCTAGCGGGTACAATGAGCAGTTCTTC. This gives the protein CASSFKGASGYNEQFF.

J is TRBJ1-3 and V is TRBV19, with 7 bases fitting TRBD1. V trimming: 3 bases; J trimming: 0 bases; junction bases outside the gene matches: 8. Germline V gene sequence: CDR1 LNHDA, CDR2 SQIVND (reference sequence). CDR3 length equals 17 residues. CDR3 sequence reads: CASSMGQRASSGNTIYF. DNA of the CDR3: TGTGCCAGTAGTATGGGACAGAGAGCGAGCTCTGGAAACACCATATATTTT.

The chain combines TRBV6-5 with TRBJ2-7; no reliable D call. Germline loops: CDR1 MNHEY, CDR2 SVGAGI. The CDR3 has 11 amino acids. Trimming cost V 8 bases and J 0 bases, with 5 bases left between them. CDR3 loop: CASASSYEQYF. The CDR3 coding sequence is TGTGCCAGCGCGAGCTCCTACGAGCAGTACTTC.

On this clone itself: This specimen includes other DNA sequences encoding the same CDR3. This rearrangement joins TRBV2 to TRBJ2-7; TRBD1 is a possible D gene (5 bases). Per germline, CDR1 SNHLY and CDR2 FYNNEI. V was pared by 6 bases and J by 4 bases, with 7 bases between. The CDR3 has 11 residues. The CDR3 is CASSNRYEQYF. The DNA of the CDR3 is TGTGCCAGCAGCAACAGGTACGAGCAGTACTTC.

The CDR3 sequence: CASSYGGLKGYNEQFF. CDR3 bases: TGTGCCAGCAGCTATGGGGGACTCAAAGGGTACAATGAGCAGTTCTTC. The chain carries TRBV5-8 and TRBJ2-1, with D maybe TRBD2 (6 bases). CDR1 and CDR2 (germline): SGHTS, YDEGEE. The CDR3 consists of 16 residues. Trimming removed 3 bases from V and 4 bases from J, with 17 bases in between.

The chain recombines TRBV19 with TRBJ2-7, with a possible D match to TRBD2 (6 bases). The CDR3 sequence is 15 residues long. Trimming took off 5 bases at V and 1 base at J, with 15 bases between the two ends. The germline V gene encodes CDR1 LNHDA and CDR2 SQIVND (reference sequence). This CDR3 is CASSAGTDPSYEQYF. For the CDR3, the DNA is TGTGCCAGTAGTGCGGGGACGGATCCTTCCTACGAGCAGTACTTC.

This chain links TRBV28 with TRBJ2-7; possible D gene TRBD1, 6 bases. Per germline, CDR1 MDHEN and CDR2 SYDVKM. This CDR3 is built from 14 residues. V was clipped by 6 bases and J by 7 bases, with 19 bases between them. The CDR3: CASSKVGQPKEQYF. DNA for the CDR3: TGTGCCAGCAGCAAAGTCGGACAGCCGAAAGAGCAGTACTTC.

The chain has TRBV7-9 and TRBJ2-7; a weak D match, TRBD1 (6 bases). Trimming left V 4 bases short and J 0 bases short, with 19 bases between. CDR3 length equals 17 residues. From germline, CDR1 is SEHNR and CDR2 FQNEAQ (reference sequence). The CDR3 region is CASSSRALGQSSYEQYF. The CDR3 DNA is TGTGCCAGCAGCTCCCGGGCGCTAGGACAGAGCTCCTACGAGCAGTACTTC.

This chain connects TRBV12-3 or TRBV12-4 to TRBJ2-1, with D unresolved. This CDR3 comprises 13 residues. The V and J ends lost 2 bases and 7 bases respectively, with 9 bases between them. CDR3: CASSLIQRNEQFF. The DNA for the CDR3 is TGTGCCAGCAGTTTAATCCAACGGAATGAGCAGTTCTTC.

The rearrangement uses TRBV27 and TRBJ2-3, with 13 bases identical to TRBD2. The CDR3 totals 19 residues. V was pared by 6 bases and J by 0 bases, with 12 bases of the junction left unmatched. Germline CDR1 reads MNHEY; CDR2 reads SMNVEV (reference sequence). CDR3 protein: CASSNTRTSGSHSTDTQYF. CDR3 DNA: TGTGCCAGCAGCAACACGAGGACTAGCGGGAGCCACAGCACAGATACGCAGTATTTT.

This rearrangement joins TRBV19 to TRBJ2-7, with a weak D call TRBD2 (6 bases). The V gene's germline CDR1 is LNHDA and CDR2 SQIVND (reference sequence). The CDR3 spans 15 residues. Trimming removed 6 bases from V and 5 bases from J, with 20 bases in between. CDR3 sequence reads: CASSTSGSVPDEQYF. The CDR3 DNA sequence: TGTGCCAGTAGCACGAGCGGGTCAGTTCCGGACGAGCAGTACTTC.

The chain's CDR3 is CASSLRGPGLVSSYEQYF. Written as DNA, the CDR3 is TGTGCCAGCAGTTTAAGGGGACCGGGACTAGTCTCTTCCTACGAGCAGTACTTC. The rearrangement uses TRBV6-2 or TRBV6-3 and TRBJ2-7, with 8 bases matching TRBD2. The CDR3 covers 18 residues. The germline V gene has CDR1 MNHEY and CDR2 SVGEGT. With V trimmed by 4 bases and J by 1 base, 15 bases remained unmatched.